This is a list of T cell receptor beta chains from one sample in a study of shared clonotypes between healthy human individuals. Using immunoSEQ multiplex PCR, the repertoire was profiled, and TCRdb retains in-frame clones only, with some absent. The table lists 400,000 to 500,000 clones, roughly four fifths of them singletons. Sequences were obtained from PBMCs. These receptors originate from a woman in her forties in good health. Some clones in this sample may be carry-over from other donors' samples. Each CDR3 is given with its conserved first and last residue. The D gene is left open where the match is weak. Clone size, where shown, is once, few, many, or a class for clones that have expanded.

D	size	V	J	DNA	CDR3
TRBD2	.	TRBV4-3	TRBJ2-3	TGCGCCAGCAGCCAAGACCACCACCGGGGGAGCGGGAGTCACACAGATACGCAGTATTTT	CASSQDHHRGSGSHTDTQYF
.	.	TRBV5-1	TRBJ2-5	TGCGCCAGCAGCTTGCGAGGCGGGGTTCAAGAGACCCAGTACTTC	CASSLRGGVQETQYF
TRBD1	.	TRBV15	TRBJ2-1	TGTGCCACCAGCAGAGATAGCGACAGGGGGAATGAGCAGTTCTTC	CATSRDSDRGNEQFF
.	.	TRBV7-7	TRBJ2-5	TGTGCTAGCAGCTTAGGGGTTGGGACCCAGTACTTC	CASSLGVGTQYF
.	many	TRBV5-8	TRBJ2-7	TGTGCCAGCAGTCTGGCGCCTGGACTCTACGAGCAGTACTTC	CASSLAPGLYEQYF
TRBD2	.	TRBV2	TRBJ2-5	TGTGCCAGCAGCCCGGGACTAGCGGAAAAAGAGACCCAGTACTTC	CASSPGLAEKETQYF
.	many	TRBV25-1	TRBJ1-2	TGTGCCAGCAGCCCCGACAGGCCTTGGGATGGCTACACCTTC	CASSPDRPWDGYTF
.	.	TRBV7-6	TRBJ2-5	TGTGCCAGCAGCTTAGTGTCGGGGTTGGGAGAGACCCAGTACTTC	CASSLVSGLGETQYF
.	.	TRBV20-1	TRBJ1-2	TGCAGTGCTAGAGACAGGGTTGGCTACACCTTC	CSARDRVGYTF
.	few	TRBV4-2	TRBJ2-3	TGTGCCAGCAGCCAAGATTGGCTGAGCACAGATACGCAGTATTTT	CASSQDWLSTDTQYF
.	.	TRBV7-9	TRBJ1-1	TGTGCCAGCAGCTTAGCCGGGGGGAACACTGAAGCTTTCTTT	CASSLAGGNTEAFF
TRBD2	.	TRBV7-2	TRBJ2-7	TGTGCCAGCAGCTCTGGGACTACCTACGAGCAGTACTTC	CASSSGTTYEQYF
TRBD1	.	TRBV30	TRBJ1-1	TGTGCCTGGAGTGGAGGGACAGCTAATGAAGCTTTCTTT	CAWSGGTANEAFF
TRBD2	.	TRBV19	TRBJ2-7	TGTGCCAGTAGTAGCCTCCTAGCGGGAGTCAACGAGCAGTACTTC	CASSSLLAGVNEQYF
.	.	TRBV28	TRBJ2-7	TGTGCCAGCAGTCTCACAGGGTCCTACGAGCAGTACTTC	CASSLTGSYEQYF
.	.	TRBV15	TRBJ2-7	TGTGCCACCAGCAGAGATATTAAAGGGTTCGAGCGGAGCGGCTACGAGCAGTACTTC	CATSRDIKGFERSGYEQYF
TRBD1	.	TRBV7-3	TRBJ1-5	TGTGCCAGCAGCTTAGGTGGAGCCGTACAGGGGAATCAGCCCCAGCATTTT	CASSLGGAVQGNQPQHF
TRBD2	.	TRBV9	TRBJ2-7	TGTGCCAGCAGCCCCTCGGCGGGAGCCCCCTACGAGCAGTACTTC	CASSPSAGAPYEQYF
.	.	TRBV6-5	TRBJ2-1	TGTGCCAGCAGTTTGGCCGTTTACAATGAGCAGTTCTTC	CASSLAVYNEQFF
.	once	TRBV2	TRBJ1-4	TGTGCCAGCACCAGATTCGGGGGCCCTTCAACTAATGAAAAACTGTTTTTT	CASTRFGGPSTNEKLFF
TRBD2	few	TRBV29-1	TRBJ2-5	TGCAGCGTTGCCCCTAGCGGACAAGAGACCCAGTACTTC	CSVAPSGQETQYF
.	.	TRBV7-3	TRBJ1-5	TGTGCCAGCAGCCAAGGGGACGGTCAGCCCCAGCATTTT	CASSQGDGQPQHF
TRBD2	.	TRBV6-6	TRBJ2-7	TGTGCCAGCAGTTACTCCCAGACTAGCGGGAGTTACGAGCAGTACTTC	CASSYSQTSGSYEQYF
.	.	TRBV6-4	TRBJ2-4	TGTGCCAGCAGTGAGGGGGCGCAAAACATTCAGTACTTC	CASSEGAQNIQYF
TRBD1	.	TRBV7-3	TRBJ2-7	TGTGCCAGCAGCTCCCGAGGGGGCGGGGAGCAGTACTTC	CASSSRGGGEQYF
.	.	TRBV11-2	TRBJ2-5	TGTGCCAGCAGCTTAGTCCAAGAGACCCAGTACTTC	CASSLVQETQYF
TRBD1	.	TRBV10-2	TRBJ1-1	TGCGCCAGCAGTGAGTCACAAACCATTACAGGGGATGCTTTCTTT	CASSESQTITGDAFF
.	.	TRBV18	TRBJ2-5	TGTGCCAGCTCACCACTGGACAGCCAAGAGACCCAGTACTTC	CASSPLDSQETQYF
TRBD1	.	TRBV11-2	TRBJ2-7	TGTGCCAGCAGCAAGGACAGGAGCTCCTACGAGCAGTACTTC	CASSKDRSSYEQYF
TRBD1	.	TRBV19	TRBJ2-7	TGTGCCAGTAGTAACCCGGGACAGGGGTTTTACGAGCAGTACTTC	CASSNPGQGFYEQYF